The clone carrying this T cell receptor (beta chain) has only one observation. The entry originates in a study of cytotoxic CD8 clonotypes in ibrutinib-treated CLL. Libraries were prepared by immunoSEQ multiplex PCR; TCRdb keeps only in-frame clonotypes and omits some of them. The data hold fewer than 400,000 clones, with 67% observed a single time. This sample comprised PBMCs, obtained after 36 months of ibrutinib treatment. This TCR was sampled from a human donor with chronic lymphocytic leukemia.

The CDR3, as DNA: TGCGCCAGCAGCCAAAGGGGCCCCATGAACACTGAAGCTTTCTTT. Translated: CASSQRGPMNTEAFF. This chain uses TRBV4-1 with TRBJ1-1; D is perhaps TRBD1 (5 bases). Germline V lookup: CDR1 MGHRA, CDR2 YSYEKL. V shed 2 bases and J shed 0 bases, with 10 bases lying between them. The CDR3 has 15 amino acids.